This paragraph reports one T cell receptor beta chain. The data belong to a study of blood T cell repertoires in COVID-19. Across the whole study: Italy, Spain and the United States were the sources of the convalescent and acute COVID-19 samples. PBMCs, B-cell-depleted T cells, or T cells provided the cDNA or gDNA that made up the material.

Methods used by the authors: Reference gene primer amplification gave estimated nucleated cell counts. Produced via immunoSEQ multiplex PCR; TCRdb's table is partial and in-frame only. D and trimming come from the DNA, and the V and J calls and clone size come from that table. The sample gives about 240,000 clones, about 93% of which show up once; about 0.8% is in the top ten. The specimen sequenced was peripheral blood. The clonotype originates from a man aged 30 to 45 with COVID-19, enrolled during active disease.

Written as DNA, the CDR3 is TGTGCCAGCAGCCGCGAGGGGGGGGCACGCGGCTACACCTTC. Protein sequence: CASSREGGARGYTF. The chain recombines TRBV5-4 with TRBJ1-2; tentatively, D is TRBD1 (6 bases). Trimming took 4 bases from V and 8 from J, leaving 18 bases between them. Per the germline V gene, CDR1 is SGHNT and CDR2 is YYREEE (reference sequence). The CDR3 sequence is 14 residues long. Supplemented by reference TRBV5-4 and TRBJ1-2, the full variable domain reads ETGVTQSPTHLIKTRGQQVTLRCSSQSGHNTVSWYQQALGQGPQFIFQYYREEENGRGNFPPRFSGLQFPNYSSELNVNALELDDSALYLCASSREGGARGYTFGSGTRLTVV.